The 22 T cell receptor beta chains below were found in one sample sequenced in a study of CD8 T cells in acute hepatitis C reinfection. The data were produced by immunoSEQ multiplex PCR, yet TCRdb's version contains in-frame clones alone and is incomplete. This table holds more than 35,000 clones, 80% to 90% found once. The time point here: naive CD8 control sorted from an acute-time-point sample. The sample taken for sequencing was naive CD8+ T cells from PBMCs. The source of these receptors is a man aged 25 to 40 with chronic hepatitis C.

The chain employs TRBV29-1 and TRBJ2-7; D gene unclear. CDR3 length: 12 residues. V lost 0 bases and J 4 bases, leaving 7 bases between the germline ends. Germline CDR1 reads SQVTM; CDR2 reads ANQGSEA. As DNA, the CDR3 is TGCAGCGTTGAAGATCCAGCTTACGAGCAGTACTTC. It yields the protein CSVEDPAYEQYF.

This clone was counted between two and nine times. The chain employs TRBV2 and TRBJ1-1; D gene unclear. Germline V gene data show CDR1 as SNHLY and CDR2 as FYNNEI. The ends were cut back, 9 bases at V and 3 bases at J, with 11 bases in the middle. The CDR3 is made up of 12 amino acids. CDR3 residues: CASPLRDTEAFF. The CDR3 DNA reads TGTGCCAGTCCTCTTCGGGACACTGAAGCTTTCTTT. Complete variable domain (other parts from reference TRBV2 and TRBJ1-1): EPEVTQTPSHQVTQMGQEVILRCVPISNHLYFYWYRQILGQKVEFLVSFYNNEISEKSEIFDDQFSVERPDGSNFTLKIRSTKLEDSAMYFCASPLRDTEAFFGQGTRLTVV.

This clone was seen once. The chain is built from TRBV27 and TRBJ2-5; 11 bases match TRBD1. V shed 5 bases, J shed 5 bases, and the junction held 7 bases outside the gene matches. The CDR3 has 15 amino acids. Germline V gene sequence: CDR1 MNHEY, CDR2 SMNVEV (reference sequence). The CDR3 DNA follows: TGTGCCAGCAGTACCGGACAGGGGGCATGGGAGACCCAGTACTTC. It specifies CASSTGQGAWETQYF.

This clone was found once. Germline and junction disagree at one end, which may indicate a read error. Different DNA sequences within this sample yield the same CDR3. This sequence joins TRBV7-7 and TRBJ2-1; D ambiguous. The CDR3 is made up of 15 amino acids. Germline V lookup: CDR1 SSHAT, CDR2 FNYEAQ (reference sequence). CDR3 protein: CASSLEGLPYNEQFF. CDR3 in DNA: TGTGCTAGCAGCTTAGAAGGGTTACCCTACAATGAGCAGTTCTTC.

The J gene is TRBJ1-2, the V gene TRBV5-4, with a weak D call TRBD1 (5 bases). V lost 0 bases, J lost 2 bases, and 8 bases lay in between. Germline V gene lookup returns CDR1 SGHNT and CDR2 YYREEE (reference sequence). This CDR3 is built from 14 residues. The CDR3 sequence: CASSLDPGNYGYTF. CDR3 bases: TGTGCCAGCAGCTTGGACCCAGGGAACTATGGCTACACCTTC.

The chain employs TRBV11-2 and TRBJ2-7, with 10 bases lining up with TRBD1. CDR3 length: 14 residues. J was trimmed by 5 bases and V by 4 bases; bases with no gene match: 5. Germline CDR1 and CDR2: SGHAT and FQNNGV. Here the CDR3 reads CASSSGQGGDEQYF. The CDR3 nucleotides read TGTGCCAGCAGCTCAGGACAGGGGGGGGACGAGCAGTACTTC.

The gene calls are TRBV11-2 and TRBJ2-4; the D gene is possibly TRBD1 (6 bases). CDR3 size: 15 residues. Germline assignment: CDR1 SGHAT and CDR2 FQNNGV. V was clipped by 3 bases and J by 0 bases, with 9 bases between them. In DNA form, the CDR3 reads TGTGCCAGCAGCTTGCAGGGGATAGCCAAAAACATTCAGTACTTC. Encoded protein: CASSLQGIAKNIQYF.

Remarks on this clone: Lacking the conserved final phenylalanine or tryptophan, this CDR3 likely reflects a read error. CDR3 amino acids: CASSLVSGGAYEQYL. Written as DNA, the CDR3 is TGTGCCAGCAGTTTAGTTAGCGGGGGGGCCTACGAGCAGTACCTC. The chain couples TRBV27 to TRBJ2-7; 11 bases match TRBD2. The V gene's germline CDR1 is MNHEY and CDR2 SMNVEV (reference sequence). With V trimmed by 2 bases and J by 2 bases, 2 bases remained unmatched. The CDR3 is made up of 15 amino acids.

This chain links TRBV28 with TRBJ1-1, with unresolved D. There are 11 residues in the CDR3. Germline V CDR1 and CDR2: MDHEN, SYDVKM. The germline V and J ends were trimmed by 3 bases and 8 bases, with 7 bases remaining between them. The CDR3 reads CASSFVREAFF. CDR3 coding DNA: TGTGCCAGCAGTTTTGTAAGAGAAGCTTTCTTT. Combining the CDR3 with reference TRBV28 and TRBJ1-1 gives the whole variable domain DVKVTQSSRYLVKRTGEKVFLECVQDMDHENMFWYRQDPGLGLRLIYFSYDVKMKEKGDIPEGYSVSREKKERFSLILESASTNQTSMYLCASSFVREAFFGQGTRLTVV.

The CDR3 DNA is TGTGCCACCAGCAGAGACCTTGACGAATACGCCGGGGAGCTGTTTTTT. It specifies CATSRDLDEYAGELFF. V gene TRBV15 combines with J gene TRBJ2-2; no clear D gene. The CDR3 totals 16 residues. V was shortened by 0 bases and J by 6 bases, with 14 bases between the two germline ends. CDR1 and CDR2 from the germline V gene are LNHNV and YYDKDF (reference sequence).

This clone is a singleton in its sample. CDR3 nucleotide sequence: TGCGCCAGCAGCTTGGAAGCGGGGAGCTCCTACAATGAGCAGTTCTTC. It specifies CASSLEAGSSYNEQFF. This chain connects TRBV5-1 to TRBJ2-1; 7 nucleotides match TRBD2. This CDR3 spans 16 amino acids. Unmatched junction bases numbered 3, after V lost 0 bases and J lost 0 bases. In germline, CDR1 is SGHRS, CDR2 YFSETQ.

The CDR3 nucleotides are TGTGCCAGCAGTCCGGGGACGGGAGTTTACAATGAGCAGTTCTTC. Protein: CASSPGTGVYNEQFF. The chain joins TRBV27 to TRBJ2-1; a possible D gene is TRBD2 (6 bases). Trimming removed 5 bases from V and 4 bases from J, with 15 bases in between. Germline V gives CDR1 MNHEY, CDR2 SMNVEV (reference sequence). The CDR3 covers 15 residues.

The gene calls are TRBV7-6 and TRBJ1-1, with a weak D call TRBD1 (6 bases). Germline V lookup: CDR1 SGHVS, CDR2 FNYEAQ. The CDR3 has 13 amino acids. V lost 2 bases to trimming and J lost 6 bases, with 10 bases between them. CDR3 DNA sequence: TGTGCCAGCAGCTTAATACAGGGCCCTGAAGCTTTCTTT. Amino acid sequence: CASSLIQGPEAFF.

This chain connects TRBV7-9 to TRBJ2-7, with a tentative D call TRBD2 (6 bases). The V gene's germline CDR1 is SEHNR and CDR2 FQNEAQ (reference sequence). The CDR3 covers 12 residues. Trimming pared 5 bases from V and 7 bases from J, leaving 12 bases between. The CDR3 reads CASSALGGEQYF. CDR3 in DNA: TGTGCCAGCAGCGCCTTGGGGGGAGAGCAGTACTTC.

V usage is TRBV30 and J usage is TRBJ2-7; D possibly corresponds to TRBD1 (5 bases). The CDR3 consists of 17 residues. Germline CDR1 and CDR2: GTSNPN and SVGIG (reference sequence). V shed 1 base and J shed 2 bases, with 21 bases lying between them. The CDR3 bases are TGTGCCTGGAGTGGGGGTGGGGCGGAATCCCATCCCTACGAGCAGTACTTC. This translates into CAWSGGGAESHPYEQYF.

The chain combines TRBV14 with TRBJ2-1, with TRBD2 as a possible D gene (6 bases). Germline V gene data show CDR1 as SGHDN and CDR2 as FVKESK. The V end was cut by 0 bases, the J end by 7 bases, with 10 bases between. There are 14 residues in the CDR3. The CDR3 sequence: CASSQDKLANEQFF. Written as DNA, the CDR3 is TGTGCCAGCAGCCAAGATAAACTAGCAAATGAGCAGTTCTTC.

This chain uses TRBV11-2 with TRBJ2-4; TRBD1 or TRBD2 may be the D gene (5 bases each). V lost 6 bases and J 7 bases, leaving 10 bases between the germline ends. The CDR3 loop spans 12 amino acids. Germline CDR1 SGHAT, CDR2 FQNNGV. CDR3 region: CASSRDGNIQYF. The CDR3 nucleotides are TGTGCCAGCAGTCGGGACGGCAACATTCAGTACTTC. Supplemented by reference TRBV11-2 and TRBJ2-4, the full variable domain reads EAGVAQSPRYKIIEKRQSVAFWCNPISGHATLYWYQQILGQGPKLLIQFQNNGVVDDSQLPKDRFSAERLKGVDSTLKIQPAKLEDSAVYLCASSRDGNIQYFGAGTRLSVL.

This clone was seen just once. The V gene is TRBV5-1, the J gene TRBJ1-4; 7 bases map to TRBD1. The J segment lost 0 bases and the V segment lost 0 bases, leaving 2 bases of the junction unmatched. CDR3 length: 16 residues. CDR1 is SGHRS and CDR2 is YFSETQ in the germline V gene. CDR3 in amino acids: CASSLGDRTTNEKLFF. The CDR3 DNA reads as TGCGCCAGCAGCTTGGGGGACAGAACAACTAATGAAAAACTGTTTTTT.

The chain employs TRBV7-9 and TRBJ2-1, with 12 bases aligning to TRBD2. Looked up from germline, CDR1 is SEHNR and CDR2 is FQNEAQ (reference sequence). The CDR3 extends over 16 amino acids. After removal of 5 bases from V and 5 bases from J, the junction contained 7 bases not matched to a gene. Here the CDR3 DNA reads TGTGCCAGCAGCGGCGGGACTAGCGGGTACCACAATGAGCAGTTCTTC. Translating gives CASSGGTSGYHNEQFF.

Here the CDR3 reads CASRDRANNEQFF. CDR3 sequence (DNA): TGTGCCAGCCGAGACAGGGCCAACAATGAGCAGTTCTTC. The chain links TRBV2 to TRBJ2-1; 7 nucleotides align to TRBD1. Looked up from germline, CDR1 is SNHLY and CDR2 is FYNNEI. Trimming at V came to 8 bases and at J to 5 bases, leaving 6 bases not matched to a gene. CDR3 length: 13 amino acids.

This chain uses TRBV6-1 with TRBJ2-7, with 10 positions matching TRBD2. V lost 5 bases to trimming and J lost 4 bases; unmatched junction nucleotides: 8. The CDR3 contains 15 residues. The germline V gene has CDR1 MNHNS and CDR2 SASEGT. CDR3: CASSRPSSGSYEQYF. As DNA, the CDR3 is TGTGCCAGCAGTCGGCCCTCTAGCGGGAGTTACGAGCAGTACTTC.

The CDR3 bases are TGTGCCAGCAGCTTATCTTCCAGTGACTATGGCTACACCTTC. Its translation is CASSLSSSDYGYTF. The genes are TRBV7-9 and TRBJ1-2; D remains unclear. There are 14 residues in the CDR3. Trimming left V 2 bases short and J 3 bases short, with 10 bases between. The germline V gene encodes CDR1 SEHNR and CDR2 FQNEAQ (reference sequence).